These T cell receptor beta chains were read from a single sample in a study of cytomegalovirus exposure and HLA in healthy donors. Measured with immunoSEQ multiplex PCR; TCRdb has only the in-frame clones, and not every one. The data hold around 190,000 clones, with roughly 77% observed a single time. The sample was PBMCs. The receptors here all came from a woman in her twenties or thirties in good health and CMV-seropositive. CDR3s include the opening cysteine and the closing phenylalanine or tryptophan. Fields, in order: V gene, CDR3 length, J gene, D gene, clone size, CDR3 DNA, CDR3 protein. A D gene is named only where the DNA matches it firmly. Clone size appears in some rows only: once, few, many, or a class for an expanded clone.

v_gene: TRBV7-6
len: 14
j_gene: TRBJ1-6
d_gene: .
abundance: .
CDR3nt: TGTGCCAGCAGCCCGGACACACTTAATTCACCCCTCCACTTT
CDR3aa: CASSPDTLNSPLHF

v_gene: TRBV27
len: 15
j_gene: TRBJ2-7
d_gene: TRBD2
abundance: .
CDR3nt: TGTGCCAGCTCTTTATCACGGGGGGGTACCTACGAGCAGTACTTC
CDR3aa: CASSLSRGGTYEQYF

v_gene: TRBV20-1
len: 11
j_gene: TRBJ1-1
d_gene: .
abundance: .
CDR3nt: TGCAGTGCTAGGGGGGGGGATGGAGCTTTCTTT
CDR3aa: CSARGGDGAFF

v_gene: TRBV6-1
len: 11
j_gene: TRBJ2-5
d_gene: .
abundance: .
CDR3nt: TGTGCCAGTAGTTTCGGGGAGACCCAGTACTTC
CDR3aa: CASSFGETQYF

v_gene: TRBV5-1
len: 14
j_gene: TRBJ2-1
d_gene: .
abundance: .
CDR3nt: TGCGCCAGCAAATTGTACAACTCCTACAATGAGCAGTTCTTC
CDR3aa: CASKLYNSYNEQFF

v_gene: TRBV11-2
len: 17
j_gene: TRBJ2-1
d_gene: .
abundance: once
CDR3nt: TGTGCCAGCAGCTTAGAACGTCTAGCGAGTAATTACAATGAGCAGTTCTTC
CDR3aa: CASSLERLASNYNEQFF

v_gene: TRBV5-6
len: 11
j_gene: TRBJ2-7
d_gene: .
abundance: .
CDR3nt: TGTGCCAGCAGCAACTCGCGCGAGCAGTACTTC
CDR3aa: CASSNSREQYF

v_gene: TRBV9
len: 15
j_gene: TRBJ2-7
d_gene: .
abundance: .
CDR3nt: TGTGCCAGCAGCGTAGCGGCAGGTGGGTCCTACGAGCAGTACTTC
CDR3aa: CASSVAAGGSYEQYF

v_gene: TRBV5-4
len: 14
j_gene: TRBJ2-2
d_gene: .
abundance: once
CDR3nt: TGTGCCAGCGGACCGGATTTTGAGGGCGGGGAGCTGTTTTTT
CDR3aa: CASGPDFEGGELFF

v_gene: TRBV4-1
len: 19
j_gene: TRBJ1-2
d_gene: TRBD1
abundance: .
CDR3nt: TGCGCCAGCAGCCAAGTCGAAGGGACAGGGGGCGAAGTGTGGTATGGCTACACCTTC
CDR3aa: CASSQVEGTGGEVWYGYTF

v_gene: TRBV29-1
len: 13
j_gene: TRBJ1-2
d_gene: .
abundance: .
CDR3nt: TGCAGCGTTGAACAGAGTACCGGGGGTGGCTACACCTTC
CDR3aa: CSVEQSTGGGYTF

v_gene: TRBV18
len: 13
j_gene: TRBJ1-1
d_gene: TRBD1
abundance: .
CDR3nt: TGTGCCACCCGGGACAGTATTAACACTGAAGCTTTCTTT
CDR3aa: CATRDSINTEAFF

v_gene: TRBV5-1
len: 16
j_gene: TRBJ2-7
d_gene: TRBD2
abundance: few
CDR3nt: TGCGCCAGCAGCTTGGATACTGCGGGAGGGCCGAACGAGCAGTACTTC
CDR3aa: CASSLDTAGGPNEQYF

v_gene: TRBV5-4
len: 13
j_gene: TRBJ2-1
d_gene: TRBD2
abundance: .
CDR3nt: TGTGCCAGCACAGGACGGGAGGCTAATGAGCAGTTCTTC
CDR3aa: CASTGREANEQFF

v_gene: TRBV15
len: 16
j_gene: TRBJ1-1
d_gene: TRBD1
abundance: .
CDR3nt: TGTGCCACCAGCAGAGATACAACAGGGGCTTACGCTGAAGCTTTCTTT
CDR3aa: CATSRDTTGAYAEAFF

v_gene: TRBV5-1
len: 16
j_gene: TRBJ1-4
d_gene: TRBD1
abundance: .
CDR3nt: TGCGCCAGCAGCTCGCAGATCAGGGGGCTCGGAGAAAAACTGTTTTTT
CDR3aa: CASSSQIRGLGEKLFF

v_gene: TRBV21-1
len: 17
j_gene: TRBJ2-7
d_gene: .
abundance: .
CDR3nt: TGTGCCAGCAGCAACCCCGAGGTTCCGGCCCAACCCTACGAGCAGTACTTC
CDR3aa: CASSNPEVPAQPYEQYF

v_gene: TRBV5-4
len: 19
j_gene: TRBJ2-4
d_gene: .
abundance: .
CDR3nt: TGTGCCAGCAGCTTGGCCCTGGCAGGGATAAAACTAACCAAAAACATTCAGTACTTC
CDR3aa: CASSLALAGIKLTKNIQYF

v_gene: TRBV11-2
len: 16
j_gene: TRBJ1-3
d_gene: .
abundance: few
CDR3nt: TGTGCCAGCAGCGACCTGGCCAGGGACTCTGGAAACACCATATATTTT
CDR3aa: CASSDLARDSGNTIYF

v_gene: TRBV11-2
len: 16
j_gene: TRBJ2-1
d_gene: TRBD2
abundance: .
CDR3nt: TGTGCCAGCAGCCCTATACTAGCGGGACTTTACAATGAGCAGTTCTTC
CDR3aa: CASSPILAGLYNEQFF

v_gene: TRBV6-1
len: 14
j_gene: TRBJ2-3
d_gene: .
abundance: .
CDR3nt: TGTGCCAGCAGTGAAGTCCCGGACTCGGATACGCAGTATTTT
CDR3aa: CASSEVPDSDTQYF

v_gene: TRBV28
len: 15
j_gene: TRBJ2-1
d_gene: TRBD1
abundance: .
CDR3nt: TGTGCCAGCAGTTTGATAACAGGGGGGAGGAATGAGCAGTTCTTC
CDR3aa: CASSLITGGRNEQFF

v_gene: TRBV4-2
len: 15
j_gene: TRBJ2-5
d_gene: .
abundance: .
CDR3nt: TGTGCCAGCAGCCAAGTAGCGGAAGTGCAGGAGACCCAGTACTTC
CDR3aa: CASSQVAEVQETQYF

v_gene: TRBV6-1
len: 15
j_gene: TRBJ1-3
d_gene: .
abundance: .
CDR3nt: TGTGCCAGCAGTTCCCGGGGTATATCTGGAAACACCATATATTTT
CDR3aa: CASSSRGISGNTIYF

v_gene: TRBV5-1
len: 15
j_gene: TRBJ1-1
d_gene: TRBD1
abundance: .
CDR3nt: TGCGCCAGCAGCCCGGGACAGGGAATGTCCACTGAAGCTTTCTTT
CDR3aa: CASSPGQGMSTEAFF

v_gene: TRBV6-1
len: 14
j_gene: TRBJ1-5
d_gene: .
abundance: .
CDR3nt: TGTGCCAGCAGCCGCAGACAGTGGGATCAGCCCCAGCATTTT
CDR3aa: CASSRRQWDQPQHF

v_gene: TRBV9
len: 18
j_gene: TRBJ2-3
d_gene: TRBD2
abundance: .
CDR3nt: TGTGCCAGCAGCTTCTCTCACCCTAGCGGGATAGGGGGAGATACGCAGTATTTT
CDR3aa: CASSFSHPSGIGGDTQYF

v_gene: TRBV4-1
len: 15
j_gene: TRBJ2-7
d_gene: TRBD1
abundance: .
CDR3nt: TGCGCCAGCAGCCAGATGGACAGGGCTTTCTTCGAGCAGTACTTC
CDR3aa: CASSQMDRAFFEQYF

v_gene: TRBV27
len: 14
j_gene: TRBJ1-1
d_gene: .
abundance: once
CDR3nt: TGTGCCAGCAGTTTACCGGGTAAGAACACTGAAGCTTTCTTT
CDR3aa: CASSLPGKNTEAFF

v_gene: TRBV6-6
len: 15
j_gene: TRBJ2-7
d_gene: TRBD2
abundance: .
CDR3nt: TGTGCCAGCAGTTACTCGGGCGGGAGATCGGGTGAGCAGTACTTC
CDR3aa: CASSYSGGRSGEQYF

v_gene: TRBV4-1
len: 14
j_gene: TRBJ2-5
d_gene: .
abundance: .
CDR3nt: TGCGCCAGCAGCCAAGAACTGTACCAAGAGACCCAGTACTTC
CDR3aa: CASSQELYQETQYF

v_gene: TRBV19
len: 18
j_gene: TRBJ2-4
d_gene: TRBD1
abundance: few
CDR3nt: TGTGCCAGTAGTCTACGAAACTCGAACCGGGACAGCAAAAACATTCAGTACTTC
CDR3aa: CASSLRNSNRDSKNIQYF

v_gene: TRBV5-5
len: 15
j_gene: TRBJ1-4
d_gene: .
abundance: .
CDR3nt: TGTGCCAGCAGCCGGGTGATTAGCCCTAATGAAAAACTGTTTTTT
CDR3aa: CASSRVISPNEKLFF

v_gene: TRBV5-6
len: 14
j_gene: TRBJ2-5
d_gene: TRBD1
abundance: .
CDR3nt: TGTGCCAGCAGCTTAACAGGGGATAGAGAGACCCAGTACTTC
CDR3aa: CASSLTGDRETQYF

v_gene: TRBV10-3
len: 13
j_gene: TRBJ1-1
d_gene: .
abundance: .
CDR3nt: TGTGCCACCTCCGGTCACGGGTACACTGAAGCTTTCTTT
CDR3aa: CATSGHGYTEAFF

v_gene: TRBV28
len: 18
j_gene: TRBJ1-4
d_gene: TRBD1
abundance: few
CDR3nt: TGTGCCAGCAGTACAGCCCGACAGGGGCCGACAACTAATGAAAAACTGTTTTTT
CDR3aa: CASSTARQGPTTNEKLFF

v_gene: TRBV5-1
len: 15
j_gene: TRBJ2-2
d_gene: .
abundance: .
CDR3nt: TGCGCCAGCAGTTTTTCAGGGGCGAACACCGGGGAGCTGTTTTTT
CDR3aa: CASSFSGANTGELFF

v_gene: TRBV7-6
len: 18
j_gene: TRBJ2-2
d_gene: TRBD2
abundance: .
CDR3nt: TGTGCCAGCAGCCTAAGCAAGTTAGCGGGAGAGGTCACCGGGGAGCTGTTTTTT
CDR3aa: CASSLSKLAGEVTGELFF

v_gene: TRBV10-3
len: 16
j_gene: TRBJ2-4
d_gene: TRBD1
abundance: .
CDR3nt: TGTGCCATCGCCCGGGACAGGGATCGATCCAAAAACATTCAGTACTTC
CDR3aa: CAIARDRDRSKNIQYF

v_gene: TRBV5-6
len: 12
j_gene: TRBJ2-7
d_gene: .
abundance: .
CDR3nt: TGTGCCAGCAGCTTAAGGGGTTACGAGCAGTACTTC
CDR3aa: CASSLRGYEQYF

v_gene: TRBV10-3
len: 16
j_gene: TRBJ2-7
d_gene: TRBD2
abundance: few
CDR3nt: TGTGCCATCAGTGACTACCCGGGACTAGCTTCTTACGAGCAGTACTTC
CDR3aa: CAISDYPGLASYEQYF

v_gene: TRBV6-1
len: 14
j_gene: TRBJ2-7
d_gene: TRBD1
abundance: .
CDR3nt: TGTGCCAGCAGTGTAACAGGGGGATCCTACGAGCAGTACTTC
CDR3aa: CASSVTGGSYEQYF

v_gene: TRBV27
len: 16
j_gene: TRBJ1-2
d_gene: TRBD1
abundance: .
CDR3nt: TGTGCCAGCAGTTTAACGGGACAGGGGGTGGACTATGGCTACACCTTC
CDR3aa: CASSLTGQGVDYGYTF

v_gene: TRBV28
len: 17
j_gene: TRBJ2-3
d_gene: .
abundance: .
CDR3nt: TGTGCCAGCAGTTTATGGGGCAGGGCAAGTAGCACAGATACGCAGTATTTT
CDR3aa: CASSLWGRASSTDTQYF

v_gene: TRBV4-1
len: 16
j_gene: TRBJ2-7
d_gene: TRBD1
abundance: .
CDR3nt: TGCGCCAGCAGCCACCCCAGGACAGGGGAACCCTACGAGCAGTACTTC
CDR3aa: CASSHPRTGEPYEQYF

v_gene: TRBV4-2
len: 16
j_gene: TRBJ2-3
d_gene: TRBD2
abundance: .
CDR3nt: TGTGCCAGCTCCCCCGTCGTAGGTAGCGGGAGCGATACGCAGTATTTT
CDR3aa: CASSPVVGSGSDTQYF